The 2 T cell receptor beta chains below come from one sample, sequenced in a study of blood T cell repertoires in COVID-19. TCRdb's copy holds only in-frame clones and misses some; the assay was immunoSEQ multiplex PCR. Here the sample spans 180,000 or so clones, less than 80% being singletons. Sequenced sample: peripheral blood. The receptor set was obtained from a man aged 50 or older who had recovered from COVID-19.

This clone was counted at least ten times. The chain has TRBV2 and TRBJ1-1; weak D call: TRBD1 (6 bases). Looked up from germline, CDR1 is SNHLY and CDR2 is FYNNEI. The CDR3 length is 13 residues. Trimming took 2 bases from V and 7 from J, leaving 11 bases between them. The CDR3 bases are TGTGCCAGCAGTGAATTAAGGGGGAGTGAAGCTTTCTTT. Translation gives CASSELRGSEAFF.

There are a few counts of this clone. The chain employs TRBV27 and TRBJ1-5; 8 nucleotides agree with TRBD1. This CDR3 spans 16 amino acids. Germline CDR1 MNHEY, CDR2 SMNVEV (reference sequence). V dropped 3 bases and J dropped 7; count of bases not matched to a gene: 11. Here the CDR3 reads CASSFASQGAGQPQHF. In DNA, the CDR3 is TGTGCCAGCAGTTTTGCGTCCCAGGGGGCAGGACAGCCCCAGCATTTT.